A selection of T cell receptor beta chains follows, all from one sample in a study of cytomegalovirus exposure and HLA in healthy donors. TCRdb's table, derived via immunoSEQ multiplex PCR, lists solely in-frame clones and lacks some. The sample records over 65,000 clones, roughly 77% being singletons. The sequenced sample consisted of PBMCs. These receptors were obtained from a woman in her 40s in good health and CMV-seropositive. Each CDR3 is given with its conserved first and last residue. The D gene is left open where the match is weak. A clone size is listed for some rows: how often the clone was seen (once, few, many), or a class if it is expanded.

>.|.|TRBJ2-2|TRBV7-3
CASSFDGGRVTGELFF
TGTGCCAGCAGCTTCGACGGGGGGCGTGTCACCGGGGAGCTGTTTTTT
>.|.|TRBJ2-7|TRBV30
CAWSGLGLPGHEQYF
TGTGCCTGGAGTGGCCTGGGGCTTCCCGGCCACGAGCAGTACTTC
>.|.|TRBJ1-2|TRBV5-1
CASSFDSRDSYGYTF
TGCGCCAGCAGCTTCGACAGCCGAGACTCCTATGGCTACACCTTC
>once|.|TRBJ2-3|TRBV2
CASSAEVDTQYF
TGTGCCAGCAGCGCGGAAGTCGATACGCAGTATTTT
>.|.|TRBJ2-7|TRBV19
CASSIGAGEQYF
TGTGCCAGTTCCATTGGGGCAGGCGAGCAGTACTTC
>.|TRBD2|TRBJ2-1|TRBV10-2
CASSEPTSGTFSEQFF
TGCGCCAGCAGTGAGCCCACTAGCGGGACCTTCAGTGAGCAGTTCTTC
>.|TRBD2|TRBJ2-1|TRBV9
CASSFQAGDEQFF
TGTGCCAGCAGCTTCCAAGCGGGAGATGAGCAGTTCTTC
>.|TRBD2|TRBJ2-3|TRBV5-1
CASLGLAETTQYF
TGCGCCAGCTTGGGACTAGCGGAAACTACGCAGTATTTT
>.|.|TRBJ1-1|TRBV2
CASRRGGGTEAFF
TGTGCCAGCAGGCGGGGAGGAGGCACTGAAGCTTTCTTT
>.|TRBD1|TRBJ2-7|TRBV20-1
CSADRGYEQYF
TGCAGTGCTGACAGGGGATACGAGCAGTACTTC
>.|TRBD1|TRBJ2-5|TRBV28
CASNRAGGLQETQYF
TGTGCCAGCAATAGGGCAGGGGGCCTACAAGAGACCCAGTACTTC
>few|.|TRBJ2-2|TRBV9
CASSTLGGADTGELFF
TGTGCCAGCAGCACCCTAGGGGGTGCTGACACCGGGGAGCTGTTTTTT
>few|.|TRBJ2-3|TRBV2
CASSNLDTQYF
TGTGCCAGCAGTAACTTGGATACGCAGTATTTT
>.|TRBD2|TRBJ2-1|TRBV9
CASSVGLAEYNEQFF
TGTGCCAGCAGCGTAGGACTAGCGGAGTACAATGAGCAGTTCTTC
>.|TRBD1|TRBJ2-7|TRBV5-1
CASTPQGSHEQYF
TGCGCCAGCACACCACAGGGGTCCCACGAGCAGTACTTC
>.|TRBD1|TRBJ2-1|TRBV29-1
CSVEGVGTGVNNEQFF
TGCAGCGTTGAAGGCGTCGGGACAGGGGTAAACAATGAGCAGTTCTTC
>once|TRBD1|TRBJ1-4|TRBV27
CASSLQWTGFEKLFF
TGTGCCAGCAGTTTGCAGTGGACAGGGTTTGAAAAACTGTTTTTT